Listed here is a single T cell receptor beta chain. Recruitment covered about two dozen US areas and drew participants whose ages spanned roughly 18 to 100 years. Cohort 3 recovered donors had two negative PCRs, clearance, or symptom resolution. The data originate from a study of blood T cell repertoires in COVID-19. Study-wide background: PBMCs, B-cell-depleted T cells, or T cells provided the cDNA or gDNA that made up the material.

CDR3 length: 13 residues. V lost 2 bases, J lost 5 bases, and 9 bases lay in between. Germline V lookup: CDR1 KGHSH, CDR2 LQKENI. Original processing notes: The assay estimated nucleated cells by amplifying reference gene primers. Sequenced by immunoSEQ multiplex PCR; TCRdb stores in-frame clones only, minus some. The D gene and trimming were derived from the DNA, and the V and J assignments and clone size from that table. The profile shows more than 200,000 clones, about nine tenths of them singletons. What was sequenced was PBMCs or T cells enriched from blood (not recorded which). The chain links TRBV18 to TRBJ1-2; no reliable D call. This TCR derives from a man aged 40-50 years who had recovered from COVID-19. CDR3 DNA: TGTGCCAGCTCACCAACCCCGCGATATGGCTACACCTTC. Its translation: CASSPTPRYGYTF.